This T cell receptor (beta chain) emerged from a study of blood T cell repertoires in COVID-19 (dated by TCRdb to 2018 to 2021). Regarding the complete study: Samples covering the acute and convalescent phases of COVID-19 were provided by collaborators in the United States, Italy and Spain. A de-identified subject ID, COVID-19 status, age in years and sex were almost always included in the sample metadata. Where available, HLA class I and class II types were obtained from metadata supplied by the sample provider rather than from assay-based typing. The dataset comprised deeply sampled blood TCRbeta repertoires from subjects exposed to, actively infected with, or recovered from COVID-19. The material from the prospective study consisted of cDNA or gDNA derived from T cells, B-cell-depleted T cells, or PBMCs. The samples were drawn from two sources: the first 160 participants of the ongoing ImmuneRACE study, and 1,200 or so subjects contributed by 6 global collaborators. A freely available public database, intended as a resource for researchers studying the immune response to SARS-CoV-2, is where the repertoires were released.

Study-wide findings and limitations: The quantity of clinical and demographic metadata differed by source and by participant and was supplied without curation.

A second Seattle source provided samples from volunteer blood donors who had recovered from COVID-19. The collaborating institutions used their own protocols to collect whole blood in K2EDTA tubes. For TCRbeta analysis, collaborators shipped samples in one of three forms: frozen whole blood, isolated PBMCs, or DNA extracted from either of those sample types. With respect to this clone: Its antigen is not yet known. Base qualities were left out, and no much larger clone turns up one base away.

The immunoSEQ Assay, a bias-controlled multiplex PCR, was used to amplify TCRbeta CDR3 regions from genomic DNA. The authors' pipeline ran thus. The number of nucleated cells in each sample was estimated from the amplification of reference gene primers within the assay. To quantify the absolute abundance of each unique TCRbeta CDR3 rearrangement, sequence reads were collapsed and filtered. For each sample, productive Simpson clonality was calculated by taking the square root of Simpson's diversity index across productive rearrangements. TCRdb provides this immuneACCESS table in a form limited to in-frame rearrangements. Some clones are lacking; in checked studies, under half of them reflect an unresolved V gene, and why the rest are absent is not known. V, J and clone size are those of that table, while D and trimming were read from the DNA. For this sample the table gives under 250,000 clones, of which roughly 84% were detected only once. The ten largest make up roughly 1.4% of the sample.

Trimming takes 4 bases off V and 2 bases off J; junction bases not matched to a gene: 10. Looking up the germline V gene yields CDR1 SQVTM and CDR2 ANQGSEA. The CDR3 contains 15 residues, cysteine and phenylalanine counted. The retained sequence is limited to the CDR3, 45 bases, with the frame set at the first base. The sequence links TRBV29-1 to TRBJ1-2, with 7 junctional bases fitting TRBD1. The sequencing input was peripheral blood. The receptor's source is a woman aged 40-49 years who had recovered from COVID-19. The DNA sequence is TGCAGCGTTGGAGAGGGGACAGACATAAACTATGGCTACACCTTC. Translation gives CSVGEGTDINYGYTF.